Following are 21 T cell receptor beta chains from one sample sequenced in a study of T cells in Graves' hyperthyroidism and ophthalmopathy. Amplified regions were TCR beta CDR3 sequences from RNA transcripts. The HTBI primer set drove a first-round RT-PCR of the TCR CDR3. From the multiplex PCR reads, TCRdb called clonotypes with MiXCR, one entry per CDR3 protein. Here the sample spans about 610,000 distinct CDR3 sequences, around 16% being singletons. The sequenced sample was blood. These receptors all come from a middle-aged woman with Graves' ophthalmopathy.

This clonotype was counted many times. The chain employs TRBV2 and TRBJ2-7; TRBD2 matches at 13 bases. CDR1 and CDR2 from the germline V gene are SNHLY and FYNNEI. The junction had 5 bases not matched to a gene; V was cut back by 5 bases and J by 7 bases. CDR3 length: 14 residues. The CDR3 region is CASSRLAGGGEQYF. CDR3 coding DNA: TGTGCCAGCAGTCGACTAGCGGGAGGTGGGGAGCAGTACTTC. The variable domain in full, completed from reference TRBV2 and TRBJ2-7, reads EPEVTQTPSHQVTQMGQEVILRCVPISNHLYFYWYRQILGQKVEFLVSFYNNEISEKSEIFDDQFSVERPDGSNFTLKIRSTKLEDSAMYFCASSRLAGGGEQYFGPGTRLTVT.

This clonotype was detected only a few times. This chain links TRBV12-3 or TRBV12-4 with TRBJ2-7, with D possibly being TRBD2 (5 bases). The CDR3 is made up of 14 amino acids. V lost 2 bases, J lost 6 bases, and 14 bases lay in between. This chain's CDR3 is CASSLSGTRGEQYF. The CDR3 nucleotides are TGTGCCAGCAGTTTATCGGGCACCCGGGGCGAGCAGTACTTC.

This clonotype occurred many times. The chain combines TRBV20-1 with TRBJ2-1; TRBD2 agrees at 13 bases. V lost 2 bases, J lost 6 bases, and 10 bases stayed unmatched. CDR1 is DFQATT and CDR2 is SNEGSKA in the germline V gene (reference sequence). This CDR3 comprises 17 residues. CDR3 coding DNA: TGCAGTGCTAGAACGAAACCGGGACTAGCGGGGACCAATGAGCAGTTCTTC. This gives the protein CSARTKPGLAGTNEQFF.

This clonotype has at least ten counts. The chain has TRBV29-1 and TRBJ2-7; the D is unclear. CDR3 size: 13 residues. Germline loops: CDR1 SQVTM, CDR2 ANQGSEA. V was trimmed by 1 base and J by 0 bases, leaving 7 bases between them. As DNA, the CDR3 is TGCAGCGTTGAAGCTCCAGCCTCCTACGAGCAGTACTTC. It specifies CSVEAPASYEQYF.

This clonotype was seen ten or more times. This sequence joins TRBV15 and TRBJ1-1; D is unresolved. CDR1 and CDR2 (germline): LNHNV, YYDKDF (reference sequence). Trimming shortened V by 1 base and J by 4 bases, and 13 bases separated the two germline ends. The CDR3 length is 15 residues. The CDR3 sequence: CATSRGDGGITEAFF. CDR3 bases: TGTGCCACCAGCAGAGGTGATGGAGGGATCACTGAAGCTTTCTTT.

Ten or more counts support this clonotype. The CDR3 is CASRSGTSGWGAQYF. CDR3 DNA: TGTGCCAGCAGGTCCGGGACTAGCGGTTGGGGGGCCCAGTACTTC. The chain links TRBV7-2 to TRBJ2-5; 11 bases line up with TRBD2. There are 15 residues in the CDR3. Germline V gene sequence: CDR1 SGHTA, CDR2 FQGNSA. V dropped 6 bases and J dropped 9; count of bases not matched to a gene: 12.

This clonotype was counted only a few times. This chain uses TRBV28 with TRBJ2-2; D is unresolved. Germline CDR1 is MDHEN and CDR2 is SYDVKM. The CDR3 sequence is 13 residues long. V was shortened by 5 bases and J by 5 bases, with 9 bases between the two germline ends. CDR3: CASSPYSTGELFF. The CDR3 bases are TGTGCCAGCAGTCCGTACTCTACCGGGGAGCTGTTTTTT.

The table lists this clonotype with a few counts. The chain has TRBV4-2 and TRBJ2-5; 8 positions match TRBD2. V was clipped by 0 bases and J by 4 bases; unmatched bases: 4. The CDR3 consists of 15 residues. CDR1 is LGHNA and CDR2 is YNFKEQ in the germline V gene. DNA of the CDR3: TGTGCCAGCAGCCAAGAACCCCTAGCGGGAGAGACCCAGTACTTC. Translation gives CASSQEPLAGETQYF.

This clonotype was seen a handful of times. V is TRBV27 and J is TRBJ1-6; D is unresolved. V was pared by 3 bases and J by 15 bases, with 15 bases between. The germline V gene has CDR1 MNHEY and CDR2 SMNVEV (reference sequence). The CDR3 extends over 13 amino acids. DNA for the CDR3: TGTGCCAGCAGTTTCAACAGCCAAGGGCTCCTCCACTTT. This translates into CASSFNSQGLLHF.

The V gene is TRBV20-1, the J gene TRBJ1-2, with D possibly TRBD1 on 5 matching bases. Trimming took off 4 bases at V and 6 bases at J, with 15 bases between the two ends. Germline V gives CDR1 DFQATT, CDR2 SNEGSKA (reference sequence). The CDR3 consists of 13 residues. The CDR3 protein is CSATSPGVDGYTF. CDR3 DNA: TGCAGTGCTACCAGCCCGGGGGTGGATGGCTACACCTTC.

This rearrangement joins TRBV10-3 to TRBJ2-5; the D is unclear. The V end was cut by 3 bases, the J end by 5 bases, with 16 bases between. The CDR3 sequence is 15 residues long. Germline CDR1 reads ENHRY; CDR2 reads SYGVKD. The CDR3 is CAISDPLGPGETQYF. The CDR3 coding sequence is TGTGCCATCAGTGACCCCCTGGGCCCCGGGGAGACCCAGTACTTC.

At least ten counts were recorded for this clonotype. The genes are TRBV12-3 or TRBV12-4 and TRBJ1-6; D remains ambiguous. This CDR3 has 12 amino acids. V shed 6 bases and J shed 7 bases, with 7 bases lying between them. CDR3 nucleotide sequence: TGTGCCAGCAGCCACGCGAATTCACCCCTCCACTTT. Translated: CASSHANSPLHF.

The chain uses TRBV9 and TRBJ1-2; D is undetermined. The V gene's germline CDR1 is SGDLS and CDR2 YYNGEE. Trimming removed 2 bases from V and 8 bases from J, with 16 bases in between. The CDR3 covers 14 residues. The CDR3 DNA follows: TGTGCCAGCAGCGTCGGTCTGTCCCCTGGGGGCTACACCTTC. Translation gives CASSVGLSPGGYTF.

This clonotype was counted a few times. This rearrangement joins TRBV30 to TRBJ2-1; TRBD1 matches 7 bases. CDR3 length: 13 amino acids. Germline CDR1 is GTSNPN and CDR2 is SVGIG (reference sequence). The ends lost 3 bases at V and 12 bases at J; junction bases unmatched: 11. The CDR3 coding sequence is TGTGCCTGGAGCATGGACAGGCCTTCCGGGCAGTTCTTC. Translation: CAWSMDRPSGQFF.

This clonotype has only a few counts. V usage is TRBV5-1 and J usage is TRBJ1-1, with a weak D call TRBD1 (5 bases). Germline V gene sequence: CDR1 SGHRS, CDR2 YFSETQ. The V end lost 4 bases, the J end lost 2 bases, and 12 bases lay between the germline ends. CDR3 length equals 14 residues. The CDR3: CASSRDGSNTEAFF. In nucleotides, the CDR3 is TGCGCCAGCAGCCGGGACGGTTCAAACACTGAAGCTTTCTTT.

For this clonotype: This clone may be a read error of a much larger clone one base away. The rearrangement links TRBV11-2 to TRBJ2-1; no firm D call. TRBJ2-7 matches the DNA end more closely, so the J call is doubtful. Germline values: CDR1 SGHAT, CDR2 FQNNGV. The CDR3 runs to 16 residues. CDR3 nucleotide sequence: TGTGCCAGCAGCTTAGCGAGGAAGGGCTACTACAATGAGCAGTACTTC. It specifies CASSLARKGYYNEQYF.

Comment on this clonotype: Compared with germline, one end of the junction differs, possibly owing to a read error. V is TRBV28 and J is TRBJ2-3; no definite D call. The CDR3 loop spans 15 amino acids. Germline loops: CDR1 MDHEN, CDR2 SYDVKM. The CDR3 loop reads CASSLSPTNTDTRYF. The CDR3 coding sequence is TGTGCCAGCAGTTTGAGTCCCACGAACACAGATACGCGGTATTTT.

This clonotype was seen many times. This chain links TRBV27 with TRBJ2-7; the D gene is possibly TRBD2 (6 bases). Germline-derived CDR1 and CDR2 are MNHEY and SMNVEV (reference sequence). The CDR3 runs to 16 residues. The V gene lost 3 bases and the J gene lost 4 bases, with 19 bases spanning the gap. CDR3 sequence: CASSFGGFPSPYEQYF. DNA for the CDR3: TGTGCCAGCAGTTTCGGGGGATTTCCATCCCCATACGAGCAGTACTTC.

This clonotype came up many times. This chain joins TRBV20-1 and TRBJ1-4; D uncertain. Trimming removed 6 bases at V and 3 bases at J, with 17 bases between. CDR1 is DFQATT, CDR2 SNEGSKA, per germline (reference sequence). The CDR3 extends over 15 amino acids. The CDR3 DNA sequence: TGCAGTGCGCCCGAGGGTTTCGCGGCTAATGAAAAACTGTTTTTT. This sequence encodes CSAPEGFAANEKLFF.

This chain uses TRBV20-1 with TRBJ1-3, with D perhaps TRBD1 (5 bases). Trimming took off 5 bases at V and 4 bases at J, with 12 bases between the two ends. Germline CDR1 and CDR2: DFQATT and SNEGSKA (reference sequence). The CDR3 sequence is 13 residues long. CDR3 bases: TGCAGTGCTCCCCCGAGGGGCGGAAACACCATATATTTT. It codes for CSAPPRGGNTIYF.

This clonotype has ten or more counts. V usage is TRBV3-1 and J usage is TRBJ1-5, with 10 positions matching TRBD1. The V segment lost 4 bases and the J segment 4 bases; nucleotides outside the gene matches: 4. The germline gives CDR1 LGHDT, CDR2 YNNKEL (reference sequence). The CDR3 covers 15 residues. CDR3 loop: CASSLGTGANQPQHF. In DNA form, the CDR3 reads TGTGCCAGCAGCCTAGGGACAGGGGCTAATCAGCCCCAGCATTTT.